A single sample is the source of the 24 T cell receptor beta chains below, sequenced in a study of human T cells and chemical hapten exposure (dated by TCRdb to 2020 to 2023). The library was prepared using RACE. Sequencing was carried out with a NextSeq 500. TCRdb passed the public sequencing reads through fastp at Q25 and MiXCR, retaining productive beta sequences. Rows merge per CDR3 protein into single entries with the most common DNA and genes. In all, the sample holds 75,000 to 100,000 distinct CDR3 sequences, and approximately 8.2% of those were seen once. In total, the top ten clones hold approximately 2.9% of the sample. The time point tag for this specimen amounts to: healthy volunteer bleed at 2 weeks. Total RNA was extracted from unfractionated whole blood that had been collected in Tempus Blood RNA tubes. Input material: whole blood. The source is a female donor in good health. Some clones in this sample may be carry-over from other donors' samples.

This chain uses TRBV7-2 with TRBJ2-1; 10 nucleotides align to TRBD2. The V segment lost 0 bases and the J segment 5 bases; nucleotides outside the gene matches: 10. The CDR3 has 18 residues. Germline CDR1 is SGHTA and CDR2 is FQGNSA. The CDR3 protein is CASSLAAGLAEGHNEQFF. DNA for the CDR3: TGTGCCAGCAGCTTAGCGGCCGGACTAGCGGAGGGGCACAATGAGCAGTTCTTC. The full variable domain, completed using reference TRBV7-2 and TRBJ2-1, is GAGVSQSPSNKVTEKGKDVELRCDPISGHTALYWYRQSLGQGLEFLIYFQGNSAPDKSGLPSDRFSAERTGGSVSTLTIQRTQQEDSAVYLCASSLAAGLAEGHNEQFFGPGTRLTVL.

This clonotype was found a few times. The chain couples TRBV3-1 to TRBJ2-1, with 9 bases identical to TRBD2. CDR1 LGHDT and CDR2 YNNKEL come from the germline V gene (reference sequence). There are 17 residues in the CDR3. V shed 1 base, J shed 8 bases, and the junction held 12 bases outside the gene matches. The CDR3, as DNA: TGTGCCAGCAGCCAAGGGGTCCGGTTAGCGGGAGCTGATGAGCAGTTCTTC. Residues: CASSQGVRLAGADEQFF.

CDR3 sequence: CASSHIPGQGATGELFF. For the CDR3, the DNA is TGCGCCAGCAGCCACATCCCGGGACAGGGGGCAACCGGGGAGCTGTTTTTT. This chain links TRBV4-1 with TRBJ2-2, with 12 positions matching TRBD1. Per germline, CDR1 MGHRA and CDR2 YSYEKL. The CDR3 sequence is 17 residues long. V was clipped by 3 bases and J by 5 bases; unmatched bases: 7.

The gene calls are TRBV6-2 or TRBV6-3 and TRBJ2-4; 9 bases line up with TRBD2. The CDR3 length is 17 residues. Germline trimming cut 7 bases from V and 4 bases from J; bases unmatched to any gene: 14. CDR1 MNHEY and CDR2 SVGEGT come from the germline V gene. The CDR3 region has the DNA TGTGCCAGCACCCCACTTCGGGCTAGCGGGGATAAAAACATTCAGTACTTC. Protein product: CASTPLRASGDKNIQYF.

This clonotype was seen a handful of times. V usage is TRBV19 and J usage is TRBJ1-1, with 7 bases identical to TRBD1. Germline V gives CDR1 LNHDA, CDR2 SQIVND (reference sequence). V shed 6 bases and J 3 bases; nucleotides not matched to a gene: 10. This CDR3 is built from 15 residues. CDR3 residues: CASRITGEVYTEAFF. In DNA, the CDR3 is TGTGCCAGTAGGATCACAGGGGAAGTGTACACTGAAGCTTTCTTT.

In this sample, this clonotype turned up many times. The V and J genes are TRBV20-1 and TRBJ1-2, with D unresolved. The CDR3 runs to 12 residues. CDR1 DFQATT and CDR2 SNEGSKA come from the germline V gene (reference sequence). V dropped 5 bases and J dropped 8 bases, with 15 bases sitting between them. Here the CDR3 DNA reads TGCAGTGCTCTGGACCTGGAAAGGGGCTACACCTTC. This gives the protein CSALDLERGYTF.

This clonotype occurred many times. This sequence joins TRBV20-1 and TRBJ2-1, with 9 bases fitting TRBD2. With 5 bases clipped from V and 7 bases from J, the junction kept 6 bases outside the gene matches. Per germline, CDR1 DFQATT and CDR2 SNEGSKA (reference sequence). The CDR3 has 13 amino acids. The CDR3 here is CSAYSGSWNEQFF. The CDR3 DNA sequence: TGCAGTGCTTATAGCGGGAGTTGGAATGAGCAGTTCTTC.

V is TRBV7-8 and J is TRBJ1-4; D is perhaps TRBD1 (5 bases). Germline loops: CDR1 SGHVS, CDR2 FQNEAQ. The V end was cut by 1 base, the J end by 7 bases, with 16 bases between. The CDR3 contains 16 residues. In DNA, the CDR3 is TGTGCCAGCAGCTTAGAAAGGCTGCAGGGCATTGAAAAACTGTTTTTT. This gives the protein CASSLERLQGIEKLFF.

CDR3 nucleotides: TGTGCCAGCATGTCGGGACAAGACTACGAGCAGTACTTC. Translating gives CASMSGQDYEQYF. This chain connects TRBV28 to TRBJ2-7; a possible D gene is TRBD1 (6 bases). Looked up from germline, CDR1 is MDHEN and CDR2 is SYDVKM. The CDR3 is 13 amino acids. V was trimmed by 7 bases and J by 3 bases, leaving 13 bases between them.

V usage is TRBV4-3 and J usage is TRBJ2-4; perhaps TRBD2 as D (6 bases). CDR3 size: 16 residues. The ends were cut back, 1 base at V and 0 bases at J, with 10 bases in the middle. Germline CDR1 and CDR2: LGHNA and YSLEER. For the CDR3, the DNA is TGCGCCAGCAGCCAAGTTAGCGGAGTAGCCAAAAACATTCAGTACTTC. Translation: CASSQVSGVAKNIQYF.

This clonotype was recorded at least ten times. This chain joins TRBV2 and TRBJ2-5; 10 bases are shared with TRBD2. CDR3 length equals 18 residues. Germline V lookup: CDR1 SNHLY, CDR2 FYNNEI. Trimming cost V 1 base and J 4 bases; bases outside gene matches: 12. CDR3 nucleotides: TGTGCCAGCAGTGAAGAGGGGCCTAGCGGGAGTTTCCGAGAGACCCAGTACTTC. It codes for CASSEEGPSGSFRETQYF. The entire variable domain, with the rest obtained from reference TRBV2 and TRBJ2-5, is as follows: EPEVTQTPSHQVTQMGQEVILRCVPISNHLYFYWYRQILGQKVEFLVSFYNNEISEKSEIFDDQFSVERPDGSNFTLKIRSTKLEDSAMYFCASSEEGPSGSFRETQYFGPGTRLLVL.

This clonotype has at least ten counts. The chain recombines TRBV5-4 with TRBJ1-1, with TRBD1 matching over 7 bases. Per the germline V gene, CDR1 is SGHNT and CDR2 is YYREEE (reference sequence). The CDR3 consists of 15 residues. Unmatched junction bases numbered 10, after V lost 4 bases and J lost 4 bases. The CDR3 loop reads CASSLSQGLSTEAFF. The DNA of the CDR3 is TGTGCCAGCAGCCTATCACAGGGGTTGAGCACTGAAGCTTTCTTT.

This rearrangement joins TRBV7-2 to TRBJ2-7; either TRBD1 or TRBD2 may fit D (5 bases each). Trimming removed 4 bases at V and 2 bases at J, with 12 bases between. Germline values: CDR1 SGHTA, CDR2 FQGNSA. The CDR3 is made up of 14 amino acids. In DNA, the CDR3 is TGTGCCAGCAGCTCCCGGGACGGTCCCTACGAGCAGTACTTC. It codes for CASSSRDGPYEQYF. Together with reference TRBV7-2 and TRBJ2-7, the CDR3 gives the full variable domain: GAGVSQSPSNKVTEKGKDVELRCDPISGHTALYWYRQSLGQGLEFLIYFQGNSAPDKSGLPSDRFSAERTGGSVSTLTIQRTQQEDSAVYLCASSSRDGPYEQYFGPGTRLTVT.

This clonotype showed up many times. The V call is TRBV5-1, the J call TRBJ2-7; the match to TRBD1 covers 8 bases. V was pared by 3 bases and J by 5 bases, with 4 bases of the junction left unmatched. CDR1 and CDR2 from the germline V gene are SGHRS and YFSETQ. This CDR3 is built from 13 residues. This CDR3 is CASSWTGPDEQYF. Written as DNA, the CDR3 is TGCGCCAGCAGCTGGACAGGGCCCGACGAGCAGTACTTC.

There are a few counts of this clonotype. The CDR3 region has the DNA TGTGCCAGCAGCTTAGCCTGGGGCATGGACGAGCAGTACTTC. As protein: CASSLAWGMDEQYF. The chain recombines TRBV7-2 with TRBJ2-7; D perhaps matches TRBD1 (5 bases). Trimming removed 0 bases from V and 5 bases from J, with 11 bases in between. CDR1 SGHTA and CDR2 FQGNSA come from the germline V gene. The CDR3 has 14 amino acids. Variable domain in full (rest from reference TRBV7-2 and TRBJ2-7): GAGVSQSPSNKVTEKGKDVELRCDPISGHTALYWYRQSLGQGLEFLIYFQGNSAPDKSGLPSDRFSAERTGGSVSTLTIQRTQQEDSAVYLCASSLAWGMDEQYFGPGTRLTVT.

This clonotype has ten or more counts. In nucleotides, the CDR3 is TGCGCCAGCAGCCAACAATTCGAGACTGAAGCTTTCTTT. Translation gives CASSQQFETEAFF. The V gene is TRBV4-3, the J gene TRBJ1-1; D remains unclear. CDR1 is LGHNA, CDR2 YSLEER, per germline. This CDR3 is built from 13 residues. V was pared by 2 bases and J by 5 bases, with 9 bases between.

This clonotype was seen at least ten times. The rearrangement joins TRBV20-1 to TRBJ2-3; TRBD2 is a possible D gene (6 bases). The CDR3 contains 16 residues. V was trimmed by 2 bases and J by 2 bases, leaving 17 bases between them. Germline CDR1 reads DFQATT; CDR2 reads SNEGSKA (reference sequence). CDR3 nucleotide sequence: TGCAGTGCTAGACCGCGGGAACTACAATCCACAGATACGCAGTATTTT. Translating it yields CSARPRELQSTDTQYF.

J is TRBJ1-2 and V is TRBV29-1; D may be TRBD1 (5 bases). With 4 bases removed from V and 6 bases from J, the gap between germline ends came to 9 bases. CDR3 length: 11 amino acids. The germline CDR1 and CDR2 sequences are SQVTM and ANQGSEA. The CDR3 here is CSVAGIDGYTF. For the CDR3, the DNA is TGCAGCGTTGCAGGGATCGATGGCTACACCTTC.

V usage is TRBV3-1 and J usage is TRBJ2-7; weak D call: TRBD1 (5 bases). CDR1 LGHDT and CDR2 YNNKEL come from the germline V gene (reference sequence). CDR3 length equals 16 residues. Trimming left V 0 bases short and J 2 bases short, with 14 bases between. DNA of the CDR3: TGTGCCAGCAGCCAAGATTCAGGGTGGGCGGCCTACGAGCAGTACTTC. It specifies CASSQDSGWAAYEQYF.

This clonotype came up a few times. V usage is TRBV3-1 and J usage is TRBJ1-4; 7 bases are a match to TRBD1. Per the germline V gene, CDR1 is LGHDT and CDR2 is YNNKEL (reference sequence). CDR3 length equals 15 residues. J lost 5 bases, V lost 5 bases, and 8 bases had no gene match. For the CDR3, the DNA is TGTGCCAGCAGCGTACTGGGACAGCCGAATGAAAAACTGTTTTTT. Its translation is CASSVLGQPNEKLFF.

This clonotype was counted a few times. The CDR3 loop reads CASSLDRRTSGSDTQYF. The CDR3 nucleotides read TGTGCCAGCAGCTTAGATAGAAGGACTAGCGGTTCAGATACGCAGTATTTT. The V and J genes are TRBV7-9 and TRBJ2-3; 10 nucleotides match TRBD2. Germline CDR1 SEHNR, CDR2 FQNEAQ (reference sequence). The CDR3 runs to 17 residues. V lost 1 base and J lost 4; bases outside the gene matches: 8.

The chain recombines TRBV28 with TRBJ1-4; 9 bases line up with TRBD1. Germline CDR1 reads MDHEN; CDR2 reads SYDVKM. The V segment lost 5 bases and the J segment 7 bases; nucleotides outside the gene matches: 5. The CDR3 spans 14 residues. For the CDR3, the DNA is TGTGCCAGCAGTCGGACAGGGGCACTTGAAAAACTGTTTTTT. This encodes CASSRTGALEKLFF.

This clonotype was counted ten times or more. The CDR3 DNA follows: TGCAGTGCCAACCCCCCCTCTAGCGGACTTTCCTACGAGCAGTACTTC. It encodes CSANPPSSGLSYEQYF. The chain is built from TRBV20-1 and TRBJ2-7; 7 bases fit TRBD2. V lost 6 bases to trimming and J lost 1 base; unmatched junction nucleotides: 15. This CDR3 is 16 amino acids long. Germline CDR1 DFQATT, CDR2 SNEGSKA (reference sequence).

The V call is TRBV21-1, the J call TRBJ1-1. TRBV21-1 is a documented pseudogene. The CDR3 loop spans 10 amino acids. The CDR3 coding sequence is TGTGCCAGAAAACGCGCTGAAGCTTTCTTT. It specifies CARKRAEAFF.